The 20 T cell receptor beta chains below all came from one sample that was sequenced in a study of shared clonotypes between healthy human individuals. Clones were sequenced by immunoSEQ multiplex PCR, and TCRdb holds only the in-frame ones, with some missing. The sample comprises approximately 500,000 clones, around 79% of which are singletons, and over 10% rests with the top ten. Sequencing used PBMCs. The origin of the receptors is a woman in her forties in good health. Some clones in this sample may be carry-over from other donors' samples.

The V call is TRBV27, the J call TRBJ1-4; D is perhaps TRBD1 (6 bases). V lost 2 bases to trimming and J lost 6 bases, with 10 bases between them. The germline CDR1 and CDR2 sequences are MNHEY and SMNVEV (reference sequence). CDR3 length: 14 residues. CDR3: CASSLGQLDEKLFF. In DNA, the CDR3 is TGTGCCAGCAGTTTAGGACAGCTCGATGAAAAACTGTTTTTT.

The chain is built from TRBV19 and TRBJ1-5; D gene ambiguous. Germline assignment: CDR1 LNHDA and CDR2 SQIVND (reference sequence). CDR3 size: 15 residues. V gave up 1 base and J gave up 4 bases, with 11 bases separating them. The CDR3 coding sequence is TGTGCCAGTAGTATAGTTCTGGCGGAGAATCAGCCCCAGCATTTT. Protein product: CASSIVLAENQPQHF. Together with reference TRBV19 and TRBJ1-5, the CDR3 gives the full variable domain: DGGITQSPKYLFRKEGQNVTLSCEQNLNHDAMYWYRQDPGQGLRLIYYSQIVNDFQKGDIAEGYSVSREKKESFPLTVTSAQKNPTAFYLCASSIVLAENQPQHFGDGTRLSIL.

This chain's CDR3 is CASSLGGFSNYGYTF. CDR3 bases: TGTGCCAGCAGCTTAGGGGGCTTTTCTAACTATGGCTACACCTTC. This chain links TRBV7-6 with TRBJ1-2; TRBD1 might be the D (5 bases). The germline V gene encodes CDR1 SGHVS and CDR2 FNYEAQ. Between the trimmed V and J ends, which lost 1 base and 0 bases, there was a span of 9 bases. The CDR3 has 15 amino acids.

A remark on this clone: The same CDR3 is also encoded by other DNA sequences in this sample. The CDR3 is CASSFGTNNEQFF. In nucleotides, the CDR3 is TGTGCCAGCAGCTTCGGGACAAACAATGAGCAGTTCTTC. This chain joins TRBV7-8 and TRBJ2-1, with D possibly matching TRBD1 (6 bases). The V gene lost 3 bases and the J gene lost 5 bases, with 8 bases spanning the gap. The V gene's germline CDR1 is SGHVS and CDR2 FQNEAQ. The CDR3 covers 13 residues.

V usage is TRBV27 and J usage is TRBJ2-7; TRBD1 aligns across 8 bases. CDR3 length equals 16 residues. Trimming removed 0 bases from V and 3 bases from J; junction bases left unmatched: 7. Germline V gene data show CDR1 as MNHEY and CDR2 as SMNVEV (reference sequence). The CDR3 sequence is CASSLSQQGAHYEQYF. CDR3 nucleotides: TGTGCCAGCAGTTTATCGCAGCAGGGGGCCCACTACGAGCAGTACTTC.

The rearrangement uses TRBV14 and TRBJ1-5; a possible D gene is TRBD1 (5 bases). Germline V lookup: CDR1 SGHDN, CDR2 FVKESK. V was cut by 4 bases and J by 5 bases, with 12 bases left in between. CDR3 length: 14 residues. CDR3 nucleotide sequence: TGTGCCAGCAGCCGTCCGGGGACGGATCAGCCCCAGCATTTT. Amino acid sequence: CASSRPGTDQPQHF.

The chain recombines TRBV5-4 with TRBJ2-1; a possible D gene is TRBD2 (6 bases). The germline V gene has CDR1 SGHNT and CDR2 YYREEE (reference sequence). V lost 2 bases, J lost 9 bases, and 18 bases lay in between. The CDR3 has 15 amino acids. CDR3 sequence (DNA): TGTGCCAGCAGCTTTCCGGGACTCTCGTTAGGTGAGCAGTTCTTC. It yields the protein CASSFPGLSLGEQFF.

The V gene is TRBV6-1, the J gene TRBJ1-2, with 8 positions matching TRBD1. The germline CDR1 and CDR2 sequences are MNHNS and SASEGT. This CDR3 region has 15 residues. Losses at the gene ends were 4 bases for V and 8 bases for J; bases not matched to a gene: 12. The CDR3 DNA sequence: TGTGCCAGCAGTGGCCCCCCCAGACAGGGGAGAGGCTACACCTTC. It codes for CASSGPPRQGRGYTF.

The chain has TRBV5-1 and TRBJ2-3, with 9 nucleotides matching TRBD1. Germline V lookup: CDR1 SGHRS, CDR2 YFSETQ. The CDR3 contains 14 residues. The junction had 6 bases not matched to a gene; V was cut back by 6 bases and J by 4 bases. This chain's CDR3 is CASTSGTGPDTQYF. The CDR3 bases are TGCGCCAGCACCTCCGGGACAGGGCCAGATACGCAGTATTTT. Using reference TRBV5-1 and TRBJ2-3 for the parts outside the CDR3, the full variable domain is KAGVTQTPRYLIKTRGQQVTLSCSPISGHRSVSWYQQTPGQGLQFLFEYFSETQRNKGNFPGRFSGRQFSNSRSEMNVSTLELGDSALYLCASTSGTGPDTQYFGPGTRLTVL.

J is TRBJ2-2 and V is TRBV11-2; tentatively, D is TRBD2 (6 bases). V lost 2 bases to trimming and J lost 7 bases, with 17 bases between them. This CDR3 is built from 16 residues. Germline values: CDR1 SGHAT, CDR2 FQNNGV. The CDR3 loop is CASSLFGDLASGELFF. The CDR3 nucleotides are TGTGCCAGCAGCTTATTCGGGGACTTAGCTAGCGGGGAGCTGTTTTTT.

This clone was counted at least ten times. V is TRBV4-1 and J is TRBJ2-1; D not certain. V was shortened by 0 bases and J by 8 bases, with 14 bases between the two germline ends. The CDR3 is 15 amino acids. Germline lookup yields CDR1 MGHRA and CDR2 YSYEKL. The CDR3 DNA sequence: TGCGCCAGCAGCCAAGAACGTTATCAGTCTTATGAGCAGTTCTTC. This gives the protein CASSQERYQSYEQFF.

J is TRBJ2-2 and V is TRBV5-5, with 14 bases matching TRBD2. Trimming removed 4 bases from V and 2 bases from J; junction bases left unmatched: 7. CDR3 length: 18 residues. Germline CDR1 is SGHKS and CDR2 is YYEKEE (reference sequence). The CDR3 is CASSPGLAGVINTGELFF. The CDR3 DNA follows: TGTGCCAGCAGCCCGGGACTAGCGGGAGTAATCAACACCGGGGAGCTGTTTTTT.

The V and J genes are TRBV2 and TRBJ2-7; D unresolved. Germline V gives CDR1 SNHLY, CDR2 FYNNEI. The CDR3 length is 12 residues. V lost 10 bases and J lost 6, with 16 bases in between. CDR3 amino acids: CATSSGPREQYF. CDR3 in DNA: TGTGCCACCTCGTCAGGCCCCCGCGAGCAGTACTTC.

The chain recombines TRBV2 with TRBJ2-4, with 8 bases matching TRBD1. This CDR3 region has 14 residues. The germline V gene encodes CDR1 SNHLY and CDR2 FYNNEI. V lost 5 bases to trimming and J lost 1 base; unmatched junction nucleotides: 1. The CDR3 coding sequence is TGTGCCAGCAGTCCAGGGGGCGCCAAAAACATTCAGTACTTC. It codes for CASSPGGAKNIQYF.

The gene calls are TRBV7-9 and TRBJ2-1, with TRBD2 matching 8 bases. The CDR3 runs to 15 residues. Germline V gives CDR1 SEHNR, CDR2 FQNEAQ (reference sequence). Unmatched junction bases numbered 9, after V lost 4 bases and J lost 7 bases. CDR3 DNA: TGTGCCAGCAGCTACCCCATCGGGGGGGTTAATGAGCAGTTCTTC. Residues: CASSYPIGGVNEQFF.

The rearrangement links TRBV2 to TRBJ1-5; possibly TRBD1 for D (5 bases). Germline-derived CDR1 and CDR2 are SNHLY and FYNNEI. The length of the CDR3 is 16 residues. Trimming removed 6 bases at V and 0 bases at J, with 15 bases between. The CDR3 nucleotides are TGTGCCAGCAGGAGGGACCGCCTAGTTAGCAATCAGCCCCAGCATTTT. This codes for CASRRDRLVSNQPQHF.

CDR3 region: CAIGAGGGSNQPQHF. The DNA for the CDR3 is TGTGCCATCGGGGCAGGGGGGGGGAGCAATCAGCCCCAGCATTTT. The gene calls are TRBV10-3 and TRBJ1-5, with 7 bases aligning to TRBD1. V lost 8 bases and J lost 1; bases outside the gene matches: 8. Germline values: CDR1 ENHRY, CDR2 SYGVKD. The CDR3 consists of 15 residues.

V and J are TRBV18 and TRBJ1-6; TRBD1 agrees at 8 bases. CDR1 KGHSH and CDR2 LQKENI come from the germline V gene. With V trimmed by 6 bases and J by 6 bases, 7 bases remained unmatched. The CDR3 is 15 residues long. The CDR3 is CASSPGQAINSPLHF. The CDR3, as DNA: TGTGCCAGCTCCCCGGGACAGGCTATTAATTCACCCCTCCACTTT.

CDR3: CAWSVLGTGGVRFF. CDR3 DNA sequence: TGTGCCTGGAGTGTACTCGGGACAGGAGGCGTCCGGTTCTTC. The chain joins TRBV30 to TRBJ2-1, with 8 bases identical to TRBD1. Germline V CDR1 and CDR2: GTSNPN, SVGIG (reference sequence). The CDR3 loop spans 14 amino acids. Trimming at V came to 0 bases and at J to 15 bases, leaving 13 bases not matched to a gene.

The gene calls are TRBV11-2 and TRBJ2-5; D possibly corresponds to TRBD1 (5 bases). Trimming removed 3 bases from V and 5 bases from J, with 10 bases in between. This CDR3 has 13 amino acids. The V gene's germline CDR1 is SGHAT and CDR2 FQNNGV. CDR3 region: CASSFGRAETQYF. The CDR3 nucleotides read TGTGCCAGCAGCTTTGGCAGGGCGGAGACCCAGTACTTC. The full variable domain, with the rest looked up from reference TRBV11-2 and TRBJ2-5, is EAGVAQSPRYKIIEKRQSVAFWCNPISGHATLYWYQQILGQGPKLLIQFQNNGVVDDSQLPKDRFSAERLKGVDSTLKIQPAKLEDSAVYLCASSFGRAETQYFGPGTRLLVL.